This T cell receptor beta chain was recorded in a study of blood T cells in healthy people across ages. Overall study context: Per every two T cells, about one barcoded beta molecule was captured by template switching.

Donors gave around 9.8 milliliters of peripheral blood apiece. Primed by a sample-barcoded 5' primer and a J-beta primer mix, a second PCR proceeded for about 7 to 12 cycles. One entry per CDR3 protein, called by TCRdb with MiXCR from the 5' RACE reads. The repertoire consists of about 1,600,000 distinct CDR3 sequences, with around two fifths occurring once and the leading ten covering approximately 7.9%. The study's findings and limits: Higher diversity, along with more naive CD4+ cells, distinguished long-lived donors from aged donors.

About this clonotype itself: The antigen remains unidentified.

The V end lost 7 bases, the J end lost 2 bases, and 11 bases lay between the germline ends. CDR3 length equals 13 residues. The germline CDR1 and CDR2 sequences are MNHEY and SVGAGI. The source material was blood. The clonotype comes from a woman younger than 30 in good health. The chain joins TRBV6-5 to TRBJ1-2; no clear D gene. This CDR3 is CASKPGVNYGYTF. CDR3 DNA: TGTGCCAGCAAGCCAGGCGTGAACTATGGCTACACCTTC.